Listed here is a single T cell receptor (beta chain). Germline V gene data show CDR1 as SGHNT and CDR2 as YYREEE (reference sequence). V was shortened by 2 bases and J by 7 bases, with 10 bases between the two germline ends. CDR3 length: 13 residues. Sequencing was performed with immunoSEQ multiplex PCR; in TCRdb, only in-frame clones are kept and a portion is missing. The sample holds tens of thousands of clones; 60% to 85% are singletons and the top ten take less than 2%. These data come from a study of OX40 agonist ivuxolimab in advanced cancers. In the study overall: Every patient in dose escalation had hepatocellular carcinoma, melanoma, renal cell or head and neck cancer. Allowance was made for prior anti-PD-1, anti-PD-L1 or anti-CTLA-4 therapy, and 40% to 45% had some.

This specimen consisted of CD4+ or CD8+ T cells sorted from blood, obtained in a trial of the OX40 agonist ivuxolimab. V usage is TRBV5-4 and J usage is TRBJ1-5, with D hard to call. This TCR derives from an adult with an advanced solid tumor such as melanoma, head and neck, liver or kidney cancer. CDR3 protein: CASSFQPFQPQHF. The CDR3 DNA is TGTGCCAGCAGCTTTCAACCTTTCCAGCCCCAGCATTTT.